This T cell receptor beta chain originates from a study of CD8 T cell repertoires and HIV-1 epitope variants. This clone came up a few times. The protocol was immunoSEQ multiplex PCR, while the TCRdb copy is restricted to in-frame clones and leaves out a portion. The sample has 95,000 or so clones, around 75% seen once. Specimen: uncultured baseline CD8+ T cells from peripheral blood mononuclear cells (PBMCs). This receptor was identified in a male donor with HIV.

The CDR3 DNA follows: TGTGCCAGCAGTGGAAGATCTAGCACAGATACGCAGTATTTT. Protein sequence: CASSGRSSTDTQYF. The J gene is TRBJ2-3, the V gene TRBV28, with D uncertain. This CDR3 has 14 amino acids. Germline CDR1 is MDHEN and CDR2 is SYDVKM. V was shortened by 5 bases and J by 0 bases, with 9 bases between the two germline ends.